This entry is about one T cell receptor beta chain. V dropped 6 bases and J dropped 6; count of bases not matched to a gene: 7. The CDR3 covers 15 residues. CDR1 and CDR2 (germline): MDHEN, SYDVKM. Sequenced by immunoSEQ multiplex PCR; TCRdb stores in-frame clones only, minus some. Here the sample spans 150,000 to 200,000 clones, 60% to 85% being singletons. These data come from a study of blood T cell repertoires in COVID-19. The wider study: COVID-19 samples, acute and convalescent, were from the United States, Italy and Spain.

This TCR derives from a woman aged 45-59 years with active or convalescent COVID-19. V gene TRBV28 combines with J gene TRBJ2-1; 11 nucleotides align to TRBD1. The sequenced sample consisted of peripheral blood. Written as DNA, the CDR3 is TGTGCCAGCAGGGGGCGGGACAGGGGGGCCAATGAGCAGTTCTTC. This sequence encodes CASRGRDRGANEQFF.